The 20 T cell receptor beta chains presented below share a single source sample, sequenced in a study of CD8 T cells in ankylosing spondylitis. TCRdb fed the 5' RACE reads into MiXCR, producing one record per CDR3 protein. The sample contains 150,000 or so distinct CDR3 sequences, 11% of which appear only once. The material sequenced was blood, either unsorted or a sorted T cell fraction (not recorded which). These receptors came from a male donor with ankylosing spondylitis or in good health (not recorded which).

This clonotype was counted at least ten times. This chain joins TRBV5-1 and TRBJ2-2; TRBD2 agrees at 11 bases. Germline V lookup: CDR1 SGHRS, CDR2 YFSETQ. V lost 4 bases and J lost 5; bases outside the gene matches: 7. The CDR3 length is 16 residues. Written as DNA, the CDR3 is TGCGCCAGCAGCCTCATGACTAGCGGGGCTACCGGGGAGCTGTTTTTT. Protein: CASSLMTSGATGELFF.

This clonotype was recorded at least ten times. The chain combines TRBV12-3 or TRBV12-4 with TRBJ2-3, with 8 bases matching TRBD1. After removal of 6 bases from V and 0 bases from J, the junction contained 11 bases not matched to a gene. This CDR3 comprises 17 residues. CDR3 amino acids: CASRFDRGRLSTDTQYF. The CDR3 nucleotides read TGTGCCAGCAGATTCGACAGGGGCCGCCTTAGCACAGATACGCAGTATTTT.

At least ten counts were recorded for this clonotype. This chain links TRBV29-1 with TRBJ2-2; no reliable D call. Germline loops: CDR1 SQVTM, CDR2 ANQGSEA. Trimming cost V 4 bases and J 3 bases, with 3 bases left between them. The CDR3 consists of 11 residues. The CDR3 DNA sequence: TGCAGCGTTGGGGACACCGGGGAGCTGTTTTTT. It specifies CSVGDTGELFF.

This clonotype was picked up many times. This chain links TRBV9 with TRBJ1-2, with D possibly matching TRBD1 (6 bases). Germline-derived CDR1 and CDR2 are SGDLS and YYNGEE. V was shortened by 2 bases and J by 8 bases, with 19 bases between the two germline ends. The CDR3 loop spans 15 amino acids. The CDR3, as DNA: TGTGCCAGCAGCGTTGCCGGGACACCCCCGGGAGGCTACACCTTC. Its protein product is CASSVAGTPPGGYTF.

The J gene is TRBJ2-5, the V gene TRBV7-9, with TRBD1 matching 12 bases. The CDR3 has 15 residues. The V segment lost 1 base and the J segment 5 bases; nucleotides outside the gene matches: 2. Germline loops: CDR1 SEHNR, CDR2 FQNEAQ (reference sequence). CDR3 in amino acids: CASSLEGTGGETQYF. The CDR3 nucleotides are TGTGCCAGCAGCTTAGAAGGGACAGGGGGCGAGACCCAGTACTTC. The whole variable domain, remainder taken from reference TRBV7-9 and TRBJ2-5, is DTGVSQNPRHKITKRGQNVTFRCDPISEHNRLYWYRQTLGQGPEFLTYFQNEAQLEKSRLLSDRFSAERPKGSFSTLEIQRTEQGDSAMYLCASSLEGTGGETQYFGPGTRLLVL.

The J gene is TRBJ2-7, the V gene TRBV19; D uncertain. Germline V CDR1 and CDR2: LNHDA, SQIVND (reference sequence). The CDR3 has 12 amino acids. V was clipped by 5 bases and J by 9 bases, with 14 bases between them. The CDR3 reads CASSVASGPQYF. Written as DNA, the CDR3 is TGTGCCAGTAGTGTCGCCTCAGGCCCGCAGTACTTC.

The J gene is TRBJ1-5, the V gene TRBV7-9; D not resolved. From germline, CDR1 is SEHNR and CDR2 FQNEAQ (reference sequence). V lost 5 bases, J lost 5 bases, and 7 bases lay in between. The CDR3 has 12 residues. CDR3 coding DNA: TGTGCCAGCAGCCCGGTGGATCAGCCCCAGCATTTT. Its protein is CASSPVDQPQHF.

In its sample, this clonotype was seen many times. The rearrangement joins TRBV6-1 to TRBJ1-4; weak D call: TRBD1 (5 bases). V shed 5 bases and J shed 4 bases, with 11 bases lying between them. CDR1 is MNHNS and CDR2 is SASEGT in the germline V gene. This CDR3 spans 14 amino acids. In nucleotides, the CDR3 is TGTGCCAGCAGTCCCACAAGGGGTAATGAAAAACTGTTTTTT. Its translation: CASSPTRGNEKLFF.

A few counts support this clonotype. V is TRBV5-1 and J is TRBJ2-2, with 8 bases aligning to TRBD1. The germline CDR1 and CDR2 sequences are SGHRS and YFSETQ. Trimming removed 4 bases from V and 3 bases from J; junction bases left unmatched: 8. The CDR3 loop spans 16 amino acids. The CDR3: CASSHRTGRDTGELFF. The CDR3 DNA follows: TGCGCCAGCAGCCATCGGACAGGGCGAGACACCGGGGAGCTGTTTTTT.

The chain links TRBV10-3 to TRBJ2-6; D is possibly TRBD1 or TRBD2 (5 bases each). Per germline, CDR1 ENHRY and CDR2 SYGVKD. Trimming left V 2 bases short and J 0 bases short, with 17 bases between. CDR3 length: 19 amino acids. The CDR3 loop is CAISEPTAGTGSGANVLTF. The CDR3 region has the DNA TGTGCCATCAGTGAGCCGACCGCCGGGACGGGCTCTGGGGCCAACGTCCTGACTTTC.

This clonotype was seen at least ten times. The CDR3 loop is CASSRLAGSPTDTQYF. In DNA, the CDR3 is TGCGCCAGCAGTCGGCTAGCGGGGTCCCCCACAGATACGCAGTATTTT. V and J are TRBV5-1 and TRBJ2-3; 9 bases align to TRBD2. The V gene's germline CDR1 is SGHRS and CDR2 YFSETQ. With 5 bases clipped from V and 2 bases from J, the junction kept 9 bases outside the gene matches. CDR3 length: 16 amino acids.

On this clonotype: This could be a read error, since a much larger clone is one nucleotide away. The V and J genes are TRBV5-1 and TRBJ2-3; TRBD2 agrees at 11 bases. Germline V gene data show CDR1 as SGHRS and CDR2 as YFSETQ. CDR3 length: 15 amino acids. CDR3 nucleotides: TGCTCCAGCAGCAGACTAGCGGGAAACACAGATACGCAGTATTTT. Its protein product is CSSSRLAGNTDTQYF.

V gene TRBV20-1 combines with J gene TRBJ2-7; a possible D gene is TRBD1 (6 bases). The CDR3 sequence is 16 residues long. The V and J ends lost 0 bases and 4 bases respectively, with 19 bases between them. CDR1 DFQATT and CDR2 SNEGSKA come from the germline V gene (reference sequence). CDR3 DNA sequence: TGCAGTGCTAGAGATCGGGCTGGCAGGGGAAGGTACGAGCAGTACTTC. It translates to CSARDRAGRGRYEQYF.

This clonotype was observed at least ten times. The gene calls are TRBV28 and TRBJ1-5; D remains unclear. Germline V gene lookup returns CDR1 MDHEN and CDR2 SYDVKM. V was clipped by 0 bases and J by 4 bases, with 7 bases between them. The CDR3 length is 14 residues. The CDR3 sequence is CASSLWRDNQPQHF. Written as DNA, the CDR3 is TGTGCCAGCAGTTTATGGAGAGATAATCAGCCCCAGCATTTT. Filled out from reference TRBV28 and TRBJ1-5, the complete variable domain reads DVKVTQSSRYLVKRTGEKVFLECVQDMDHENMFWYRQDPGLGLRLIYFSYDVKMKEKGDIPEGYSVSREKKERFSLILESASTNQTSMYLCASSLWRDNQPQHFGDGTRLSIL.

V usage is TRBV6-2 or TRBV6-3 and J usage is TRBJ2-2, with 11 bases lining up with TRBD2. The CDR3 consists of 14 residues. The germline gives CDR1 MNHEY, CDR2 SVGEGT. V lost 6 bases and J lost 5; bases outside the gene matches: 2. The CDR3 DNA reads TGTGCCAGCAGGGCTAGCGGGAGGACCGGGGAGCTGTTTTTT. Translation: CASRASGRTGELFF.

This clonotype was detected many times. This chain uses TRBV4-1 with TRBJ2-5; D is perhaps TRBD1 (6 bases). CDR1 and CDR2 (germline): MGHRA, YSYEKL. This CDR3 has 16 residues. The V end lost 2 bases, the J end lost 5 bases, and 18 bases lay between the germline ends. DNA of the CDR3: TGCGCCAGCAGCCAAAGACGAGGCAGGGGCTGGGAGACCCAGTACTTC. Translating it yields CASSQRRGRGWETQYF.

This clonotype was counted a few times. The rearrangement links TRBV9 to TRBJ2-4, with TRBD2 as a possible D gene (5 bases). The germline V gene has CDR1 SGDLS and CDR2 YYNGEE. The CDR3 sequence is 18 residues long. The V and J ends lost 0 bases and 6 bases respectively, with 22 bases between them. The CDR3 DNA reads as TGTGCCAGCAGCGTAGACGTCGGGAAGGGTCGGGGTTCAAACATTCAGTACTTC. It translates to CASSVDVGKGRGSNIQYF.

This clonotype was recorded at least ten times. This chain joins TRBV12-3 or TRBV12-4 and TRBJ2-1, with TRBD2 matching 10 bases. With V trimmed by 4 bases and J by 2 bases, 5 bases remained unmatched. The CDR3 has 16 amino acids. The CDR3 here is CASSSGTSVTYNEQFF. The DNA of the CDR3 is TGTGCCAGCAGTTCCGGGACTAGCGTCACCTACAATGAGCAGTTCTTC.

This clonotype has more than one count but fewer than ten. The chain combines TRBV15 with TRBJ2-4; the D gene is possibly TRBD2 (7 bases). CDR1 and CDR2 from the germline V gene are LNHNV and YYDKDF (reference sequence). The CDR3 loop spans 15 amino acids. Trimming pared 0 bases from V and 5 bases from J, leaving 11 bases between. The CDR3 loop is CATSRDRGAQNIQYF. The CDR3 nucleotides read TGTGCCACCAGCAGAGATCGGGGGGCCCAAAACATTCAGTACTTC.

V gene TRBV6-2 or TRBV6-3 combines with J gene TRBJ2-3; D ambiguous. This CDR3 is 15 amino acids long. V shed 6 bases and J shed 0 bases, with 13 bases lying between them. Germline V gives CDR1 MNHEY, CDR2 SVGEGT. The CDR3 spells CASRPDWASTDTQYF. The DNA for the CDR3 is TGTGCCAGCAGGCCAGACTGGGCTAGCACAGATACGCAGTATTTT.